The T cell receptor (beta chain) described here comes from a study of Graves' ophthalmopathy and Graves' hyperthyroidism. This clonotype was seen ten or more times. As the template, RNA transcripts were used to amplify TCR beta CDR3 regions. The workflow started with a first-round RT-PCR run with HTBI primers and then moved on to a second-round multiplex PCR. TCRdb redid the calling of the multiplex PCR reads with MiXCR, one entry per CDR3 protein. The sample contains 500,000 to 700,000 distinct CDR3 sequences, around a fifth of which appear only once. There are 14 residues in the CDR3. CDR1 and CDR2 from the germline V gene are SQVTM and ANQGSEA. The ends were cut back, 6 bases at V and 1 base at J, with 15 bases in the middle.

This chain connects TRBV29-1 to TRBJ1-1; the D gene is possibly TRBD1 (5 bases). The receptor comes from a woman aged 18-29 years with stable Graves' hyperthyroidism. Some clones in this sample may be carry-over from other donors' samples. The sample comprised peripheral blood. The CDR3, as DNA: TGCAGCGTGGAACCGGGACGCAAGAACACTGAAGCTTTCTTT. Its protein is CSVEPGRKNTEAFF.